This entry concerns a single T cell receptor beta chain. This CDR3 has 15 residues. Germline CDR1 and CDR2: LGHNT and FRNRAP. Trimming stripped 1 base from V and 3 bases from J, with 7 bases between. The sample originates from a study of blood T cell repertoires in COVID-19. Here immunoSEQ multiplex PCR was the method, and the copy in TCRdb shows in-frame clones only, minus some. The data contain fewer than 30,000 clones, 84% of them singletons. This TCR was recovered from a man between 65 and 85 years old with active COVID-19. What was sequenced was peripheral blood. V and J are TRBV12-5 and TRBJ1-6; D is possibly TRBD1 (5 bases). CDR3 sequence: CASGLGQRYNSPLHF. CDR3 sequence (DNA): TGTGCTAGTGGTTTGGGACAGCGCTATAATTCACCCCTCCACTTT.